This T cell receptor beta chain is from a study of CD8+ T cells in alopecia areata. After isolation, RNA underwent reverse transcription to generate cDNA as the sequencing template. Using immunoSEQ multiplex PCR, the repertoire was profiled, and TCRdb retains in-frame clones only, with some absent. Of more than 150,000 clones listed, 50% to 60% are singletons. The germline V gene has CDR1 SNHLY and CDR2 FYNNEI. The ends were cut back, 3 bases at V and 7 bases at J, with 12 bases in the middle. The CDR3 is 13 residues long. Specified treatment: oral pan-JAK inhibitor, 5-10 mg twice daily. The receptor comes from a human donor with alopecia areata. The sequencing used CD4+ T cells sorted from blood, collected at week 4, from a patient treated with tofacitinib. The chain recombines TRBV2 with TRBJ1-2, with unresolved D. CDR3 DNA sequence: TGTGCCAGCAGTGACACTTACTTAGGTGGCTACACCTTC. This sequence encodes CASSDTYLGGYTF.